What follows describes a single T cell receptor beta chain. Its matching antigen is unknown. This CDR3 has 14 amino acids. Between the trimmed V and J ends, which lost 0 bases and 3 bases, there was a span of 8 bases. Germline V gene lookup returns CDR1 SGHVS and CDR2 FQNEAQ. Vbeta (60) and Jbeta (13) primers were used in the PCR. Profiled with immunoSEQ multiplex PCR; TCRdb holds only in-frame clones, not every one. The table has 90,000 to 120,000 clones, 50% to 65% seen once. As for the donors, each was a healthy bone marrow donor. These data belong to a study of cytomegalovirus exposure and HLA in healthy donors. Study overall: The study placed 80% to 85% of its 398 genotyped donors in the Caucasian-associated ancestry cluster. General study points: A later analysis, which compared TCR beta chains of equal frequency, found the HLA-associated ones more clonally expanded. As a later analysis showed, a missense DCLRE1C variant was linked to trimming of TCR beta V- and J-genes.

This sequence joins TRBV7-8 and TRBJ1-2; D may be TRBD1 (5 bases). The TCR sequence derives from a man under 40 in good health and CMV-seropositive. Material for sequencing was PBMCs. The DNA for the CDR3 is TGTGCCAGCAGCTTAGCGCCGGGGGACTATGGCTACACCTTC. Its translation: CASSLAPGDYGYTF. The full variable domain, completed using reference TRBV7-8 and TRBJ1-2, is GAGVSQSPRYKVAKRGQDVALRCDPISGHVSLFWYQQALGQGPEFLTYFQNEAQLDKSGLPSDRFFAERPEGSVSTLKIQRTQQEDSAVYLCASSLAPGDYGYTFGSGTRLTVV.